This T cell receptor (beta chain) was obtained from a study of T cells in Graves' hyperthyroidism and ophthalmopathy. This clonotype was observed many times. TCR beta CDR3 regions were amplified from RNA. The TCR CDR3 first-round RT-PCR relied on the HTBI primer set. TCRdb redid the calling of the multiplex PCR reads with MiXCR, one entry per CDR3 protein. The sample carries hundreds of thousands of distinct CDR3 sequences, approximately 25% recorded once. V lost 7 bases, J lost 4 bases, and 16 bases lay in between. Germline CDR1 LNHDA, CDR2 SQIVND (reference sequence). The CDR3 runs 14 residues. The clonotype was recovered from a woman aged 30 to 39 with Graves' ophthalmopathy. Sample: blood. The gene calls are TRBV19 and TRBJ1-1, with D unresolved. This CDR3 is CASTREVESTEAFF. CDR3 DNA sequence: TGTGCCAGTACCCGTGAGGTGGAGAGCACTGAAGCTTTCTTT.